These T cell receptor beta chains were read from a single sample in a study of blood T cells in healthy people across ages. TCRdb ran MiXCR on the 5' RACE reads and lists one entry per CDR3 protein. The data contain about 900,000 distinct CDR3 sequences, around 62% of them seen just once; the ten biggest clones take up around a quarter. The sequenced sample was blood. The receptor set was obtained from a young man in good health. Both conserved end residues are part of each CDR3. The D gene is left open where the match is weak. The size of a clone is reported for some rows only, either as once, few or many, or as a class for expanded clones.

size	V	J	D	length	DNA	CDR3
.	TRBV9	TRBJ1-5	.	14	TGTGCCAGCAGTGCAGGGTACGGCAATCAGCCCCAGCATTTT	CASSAGYGNQPQHF
.	TRBV11-2	TRBJ1-2	.	13	TGTGCCAGCAGCTTCCGGCAGGTTTACGGCTACACCTTC	CASSFRQVYGYTF
.	TRBV15	TRBJ2-7	.	17	TGTGCCACCAGCACCCTTCTCCGGGACTCCAGAGGAAGCGAGCAGTACTTC	CATSTLLRDSRGSEQYF
.	TRBV6-5	TRBJ2-1	TRBD2	16	TGTGCCAGCAGTTACATTGCGGGGGGGGCAGTCAATGAGCAGTTCTTC	CASSYIAGGAVNEQFF
.	TRBV4-3	TRBJ2-5	.	14	TGCGCCAGCAGCCCTTCCTTGCCGGGCTATGAGCAGTACTTC	CASSPSLPGYEQYF
few	TRBV9	TRBJ2-3	TRBD1	15	TGTGCCAGCAGCACCCGGGACAGGGAGTTTGATACGCAGTATTTT	CASSTRDREFDTQYF
.	TRBV12-3/TRBV12-4	TRBJ2-1	.	18	TGTGCCAGCAGTTTAGGTCCGCAGCGGGCAGTGTGGTCCAATGAGCAGTTCTTC	CASSLGPQRAVWSNEQFF
few	TRBV12-3/TRBV12-4	TRBJ2-7	TRBD1	12	TGTGCCAGCGTCAGGGGGATGGACGAGCAGTACTTC	CASVRGMDEQYF
few	TRBV13	TRBJ2-7	TRBD1	13	TGTGCCAGCACTGGGACAGAGTCCCACGAGCAGTACTTC	CASTGTESHEQYF
.	TRBV7-2	TRBJ2-3	TRBD2	16	TGTGCCAGCAGCCAGACTAGCGGGGGGGCGGGAGATACGCAGTATTTT	CASSQTSGGAGDTQYF
.	TRBV7-2	TRBJ2-6	.	16	TGTGCCAGCAGCTTAGCGCCGGATTCTGGGGCCAACGTCCTGACTTTC	CASSLAPDSGANVLTF
few	TRBV29-1	TRBJ2-2	TRBD1	15	TGCAGCGTTGGAGGGGACAGGGAGAACACCGGGGAGCTGTTTTTT	CSVGGDRENTGELFF
.	TRBV29-1	TRBJ1-2	.	12	TGCAGCGTTGAATCTGCCGCCTATGGCTACACCTTC	CSVESAAYGYTF
.	TRBV6-6	TRBJ2-5	.	16	TGTGCCAGCAGTTACTCTTTAGATAGATTAGAGCAGACCCAGTACTTC	CASSYSLDRLEQTQYF
.	TRBV7-8	TRBJ2-5	.	16	TGTGCCAGCAGCTTAAGAACCCACGGGGTCAAAGAGACCCAGTACTTC	CASSLRTHGVKETQYF
few	TRBV6-1	TRBJ1-2	TRBD1	15	TGTGCCAGCATTAGTAGTGCGGGGACAGGGTATGGCTACACCTTC	CASISSAGTGYGYTF
.	TRBV7-3	TRBJ2-1	.	15	TGTGCCAGCAGCCCTACGGGGGAGAGAAACAATGAGCAGTTCTTC	CASSPTGERNNEQFF
.	TRBV5-8	TRBJ2-3	.	15	TGTGCCAGCAGCGTGCTATCTGGGGCGGGAGATACGCAGTATTTT	CASSVLSGAGDTQYF
.	TRBV28	TRBJ2-7	TRBD1	15	TGTGCCAGCAGCACAAGGGACAGGGCGTCCTACGAGCAGTACTTC	CASSTRDRASYEQYF
few	TRBV6-5	TRBJ2-5	.	13	TGTGCCAGCAGTTACCGGGCCCAAGAGACCCAGTACTTC	CASSYRAQETQYF
.	TRBV9	TRBJ2-4	.	16	TGTGCCAGCAGCGTAGGAGTGGGGGACGGGGAAAACATTCAGTACTTC	CASSVGVGDGENIQYF
once	TRBV7-9	TRBJ1-4	.	12	TGTGCCAGCAGGGGGTTGAATGAAAAACTGTTTTTT	CASRGLNEKLFF
.	TRBV4-3	TRBJ2-5	.	16	TGCGCCAGCAGCCAAGAGTCACGGCCCCCCGGGGAGACCCAGTACTTC	CASSQESRPPGETQYF
few	TRBV29-1	TRBJ2-5	.	12	TGCAGCGTTGAACTAGGCCGGGAGACCCAGTACTTC	CSVELGRETQYF
.	TRBV27	TRBJ2-1	.	13	TGTGCCAGCAACCCAGGGTCCCACAATGAGCAGTTCTTC	CASNPGSHNEQFF
.	TRBV2	TRBJ1-2	.	12	TGTGCCAGGACTCGGGGAGACTATGGCTACACCTTC	CARTRGDYGYTF
.	TRBV14	TRBJ2-3	.	16	TGTGCCAGCAGCCAAGATATCGGGCTGAACACAGATACGCAGTATTTT	CASSQDIGLNTDTQYF
.	TRBV5-1	TRBJ2-5	TRBD1	16	TGCGCCAGCAGCGTAAGCCCCGGGACAGTCCCCCGGGCGCAGTACTTC	CASSVSPGTVPRAQYF
.	TRBV5-1	TRBJ2-7	.	14	TGCGCCAGCAGCTTGGTTCAGGATTTGAACGAGCAGTACTTC	CASSLVQDLNEQYF
.	TRBV28	TRBJ2-5	TRBD2	16	TGTGCCAGCAGTTCCCCGGGGGGGGGTGCCCAAGAGACCCAGTACTTC	CASSSPGGGAQETQYF
once	TRBV4-1	TRBJ2-1	TRBD1	14	TGCGCCAGCAGCCAAAGGACAGGGGGCGACGAGCAGTTCTTC	CASSQRTGGDEQFF
.	TRBV4-3	TRBJ2-3	.	13	TGCGCCGGCAGCCTCGGTAGGCGTGGTACGCAGTATTTT	CAGSLGRRGTQYF
few	TRBV10-3	TRBJ2-1	TRBD1	16	TGTGCCATCGGACAGGGTCCGAAAAGCTCCTACAATGAGCAGTTCTTC	CAIGQGPKSSYNEQFF
few	TRBV27	TRBJ1-2	.	13	TGTGCCAGCAGACAGGGCGGGGACTATGGCTACACCTTC	CASRQGGDYGYTF
.	TRBV4-2	TRBJ2-6	.	17	TGTGCCAGCAGCCAAGTAACAGGGTCTACTGGGGCCAACGTCCTGACTTTC	CASSQVTGSTGANVLTF
.	TRBV7-6	TRBJ2-1	.	16	TGTGCCAGCGCCATGGGGGGGGCTATCTCCTACAATGAGCAGTTCTTC	CASAMGGAISYNEQFF